The clone carrying this T cell receptor (beta chain) was recorded only once. As yet, its antigen is unknown. This entry belongs to a study of OX40 agonist ivuxolimab in advanced cancers. Study in general: An agonistic anti-OX40 (CD134) antibody, ivuxolimab, was used to treat the patients. Allowance was made for prior anti-PD-1, anti-PD-L1 or anti-CTLA-4 therapy, and 40% to 45% had some.

Study-level points and caveats: With doses of 0.1 to 3.0 mg/kg, CD4+ and CD8+ blood T cells had undergone clonal expansion by week 6.

Profiled with immunoSEQ multiplex PCR; TCRdb holds only in-frame clones, not every one. Here the sample spans approximately 66,000 clones, 85% being singletons. Sequencing used CD4+ or CD8+ T cells sorted from blood, obtained in a trial of the OX40 agonist ivuxolimab. The TCR was taken from an adult with an advanced solid tumor such as melanoma, head and neck, liver or kidney cancer.

The CDR3 protein is CASSLDRKAGNTIYF. CDR3 sequence (DNA): TGCGCCAGCAGCTTGGACCGTAAGGCGGGAAACACCATATATTTT. This sequence joins TRBV5-1 and TRBJ1-3; D remains unclear. The CDR3 has 15 amino acids. V lost 0 bases and J lost 4, with 11 bases in between. In germline, CDR1 is SGHRS, CDR2 YFSETQ.